This T cell receptor beta chain derives from a study of vaccination and CD4 T cells after COVID-19. To note about this clonotype: Its target is unknown.

The Oncomine TCR Beta short-read assay generated sequence data from the DNA of cultured CD4+ T cells. TCRdb re-derived calls from the PCR reads in MiXCR, one entry per CDR3 protein. The sample has 10,000 to 15,000 distinct CDR3 sequences; around half are singletons. The treatment here: 10-day PBMC culture with coronavirus spike peptide pools or control peptides (ViraFEST assay). V shed 6 bases and J shed 0 bases, with 8 bases lying between them. This CDR3 has 13 residues. From germline, CDR1 is MGHDK and CDR2 SYGVNS. Sequencing was carried out using CD4+ T cells from blood, cultured in vitro. The sequence was collected from a human donor who had recovered from COVID-19. The rearrangement joins TRBV25-1 to TRBJ1-1, with D unclear. CDR3 in DNA: TGTGCCAGCAGAAAGTTAATGAACACTGAAGCTTTCTTT. It is translated as CASRKLMNTEAFF.